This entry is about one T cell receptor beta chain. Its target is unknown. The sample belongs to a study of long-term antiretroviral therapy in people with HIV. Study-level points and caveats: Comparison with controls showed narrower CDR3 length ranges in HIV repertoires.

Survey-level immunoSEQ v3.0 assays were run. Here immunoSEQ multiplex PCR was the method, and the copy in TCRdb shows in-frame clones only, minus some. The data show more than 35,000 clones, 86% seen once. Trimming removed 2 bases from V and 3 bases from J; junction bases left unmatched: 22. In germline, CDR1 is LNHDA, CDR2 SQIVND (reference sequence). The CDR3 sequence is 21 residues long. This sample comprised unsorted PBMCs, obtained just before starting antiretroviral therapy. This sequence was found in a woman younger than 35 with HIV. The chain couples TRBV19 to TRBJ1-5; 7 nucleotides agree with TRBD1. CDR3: CASSIIPRQTGYHRFNQPQHF. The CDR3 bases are TGTGCCAGTAGTATAATTCCTCGGCAGACAGGGTACCACCGATTCAATCAGCCCCAGCATTTT.